Each of the 28 T cell receptor beta chains below was sequenced from the same sample in a study of tumor and adjacent non-tumor tissue in lung cancer listed by TCRdb under 2018. Bulk unsorted tissue served as the source for RNA extraction, and RNA quality was assessed using a NanoDrop ND-1000 and an Agilent 2100. Distant non-tumor tissue taken more than 3 cm from the tumor edge was used as the normal lung sample. Library generation was performed with multiplex PCR. The run used an Illumina HiSeq 2500. TCRbeta libraries were constructed through three rounds of nested PCR with primers (Table S4) according to protocols adapted from ARM-PCR. TCRdb reworked the public reads: Q25 trimming with fastp, MiXCR clone assembly, productive beta chains retained. A single entry per CDR3 protein holds the most common genes and DNA from its merged rows. This sample gives 50,000 to 60,000 distinct CDR3 sequences in total; 74% of them show up just once. Roughly 25% of the sample lies in the top ten.

Sequenced material: distant non-tumor lung tissue. Source of these receptors: a woman aged 60-75 years with non-small cell lung cancer.

Only one count was recorded for this clonotype. A much larger clone differs by one base, so this may be a read error. The chain couples TRBV5-1 to TRBJ2-7; the match to TRBD2 covers 11 bases. This CDR3 has 18 amino acids. Germline CDR1 is SGHRS and CDR2 is YFSETQ. Trimming at V came to 4 bases and at J to 0 bases, leaving 12 bases not matched to a gene. The CDR3 reads CASSQTTSGNPSSYEQYF. The CDR3 coding sequence is TGCGCCAGCAGCCAAACGACTAGCGGGAACCCGAGCTCCTACGAGCAGTACTTC. Full variable domain (outside the CDR3, taken from reference TRBV5-1 and TRBJ2-7): KAGVTQTPRYLIKTRGQQVTLSCSPISGHRSVSWYQQTPGQGLQFLFEYFSETQRNKGNFPGRFSGRQFSNSRSEMNVSTLELGDSALYLCASSQTTSGNPSSYEQYFGPGTRLTVT.

V gene TRBV5-4 combines with J gene TRBJ1-6, with unresolved D. Per the germline V gene, CDR1 is SGHNT and CDR2 is YYREEE (reference sequence). The CDR3 extends over 16 amino acids. This CDR3 is CVNTSGEGSPGTPLHF. The CDR3 nucleotides are TGTGTCAACACCTCCGGGGAGGGATCACCGGGCACACCCCTCCACTTT.

This chain connects TRBV29-1 to TRBJ1-1; TRBD1 might be the D (5 bases). V was clipped by 6 bases and J by 1 base, with 15 bases between them. In germline, CDR1 is SQVTM, CDR2 ANQGSEA. The CDR3 has 14 amino acids. Here the CDR3 reads CSVLEGAGNTEAFF. The DNA of the CDR3 is TGCAGCGTCCTAGAAGGGGCGGGGAACACTGAAGCTTTCTTT.

Turning to this clonotype: Given a much more abundant clone one base away, this may be a read error. This chain uses TRBV5-6 with TRBJ2-2, with a possible D match to TRBD2 (5 bases). Germline V gives CDR1 SGHDT, CDR2 YYEEEE. This CDR3 spans 14 amino acids. The CDR3 nucleotides are TGTGCCAGCAGCTTGGGGGAGTACACCGGGGAGCTGCTTTTT. This translates into CASSLGEYTGELLF.

A remark on this clonotype: As the CDR3 is not closed by the conserved phenylalanine or tryptophan, this likely results from a read error. The DNA is omitted, as the CDR3 cannot be located on it reliably, and the CDR3 follows TCRdb's listing. This chain uses TRBV11-2 with TRBJ1-5; the table's D call of TRBD1 was not tested on the DNA. Germline loops: CDR1 SGHAT, CDR2 FQNNGV. The CDR3 length is 14 residues, termini included. The CDR3 sequence: CASSRTGTDQPQHL.

In its sample, this clonotype was seen once. Without the conserved terminal phenylalanine or tryptophan, this CDR3 likely stems from a read error. This rearrangement joins TRBV29-1 to TRBJ2-7, with 7 bases matching TRBD1. CDR1 is SQVTM, CDR2 ANQGSEA, per germline. The CDR3 consists of 11 residues. After removal of 8 bases from V and 4 bases from J, the junction contained 5 bases not matched to a gene. The CDR3 DNA sequence: TGCAGCATGACAGGGACGTACGAGCAGTACTTA. It specifies CSMTGTYEQYL.

A note on this clonotype: In this CDR3 the conserved last residue, phenylalanine or tryptophan, is missing, so a read error is likely. The chain joins TRBV10-1 to TRBJ1-1; 12 bases fit TRBD1. The germline CDR1 and CDR2 sequences are WNHNN and SYGVQD (reference sequence). CDR3 length equals 15 residues. CDR3 in DNA: TGCGTCATCTACCCTGGGACAGGGGGCCTGACTGAAGCTTTCTCT. Translation gives CVIYPGTGGLTEAFS.

This clonotype was observed a handful of times. This chain links TRBV29-1 with TRBJ2-1; tentative D call: TRBD1 (5 bases). The germline V gene encodes CDR1 SQVTM and CDR2 ANQGSEA. The CDR3 loop spans 11 amino acids. The V gene lost 2 bases and the J gene lost 13 bases, with 12 bases spanning the gap. Here the CDR3 DNA reads TGCAGCGTTGAAAATAGGGGTGACCAGTTCTTC. This translates into CSVENRGDQFF.

Concerning this clonotype itself: The junction shows a germline mismatch at one end, possibly a read error. The rearrangement uses TRBV6-1 and TRBJ2-4; D is uncertain. Germline CDR1 MNHNS, CDR2 SASEGT. There are 16 residues in the CDR3. The CDR3 loop reads CASSKPNKLAKNIQYF. CDR3 sequence (DNA): TGTGCCAGCAGTAAACCCAACAAATTAGCCAAAAACATTCAATACTTC.

The rearrangement joins TRBV6-5 to TRBJ2-2; D tentatively reads TRBD1 or TRBD2 (5 bases each). This CDR3 has 14 residues. The germline gives CDR1 MNHEY, CDR2 SVGAGI. The CDR3 DNA reads TGTGTCGGCAGCGGCGACAGGAACACCGGGGAGCTGTTTTTT. Amino acid sequence: CVGSGDRNTGELFF.

As concerns this clonotype: At one boundary the junction diverges from the germline segment, which might be a read error. This sequence joins TRBV20-1 and TRBJ2-5; D is perhaps TRBD1 (9 bases). Germline V gives CDR1 DFQATT, CDR2 SNEGSKA (reference sequence). This CDR3 is built from 16 residues. The CDR3 nucleotides are TGCAGTGTTAGAGCAGGCACTAGCGGACAGGGGGAGACCCAGTACTTC. Protein product: CSVRAGTSGQGETQYF.

This clonotype was observed a single time. The CDR3 carries no conserved terminal phenylalanine or tryptophan, so it likely arises from a read error. The chain recombines TRBV4-2 with TRBJ2-1, with 9 bases aligning to TRBD2. The V gene's germline CDR1 is LGHNA and CDR2 YNFKEQ. This CDR3 is built from 15 residues. The V segment lost 6 bases and the J segment 8 bases; nucleotides outside the gene matches: 11. This CDR3 reads CASSRTSVTEDEQFL. The CDR3 region has the DNA TGTGCCAGCAGTCGGACTAGCGTGACAGAGGATGAGCAGTTCTTA.

This chain uses TRBV4-3 with TRBJ1-5, with TRBD1 as a possible D gene (6 bases). The germline V gene encodes CDR1 LGHNA and CDR2 YSLEER. CDR3 length: 15 amino acids. The V and J ends lost 8 bases and 1 base respectively, with 15 bases between them. CDR3 sequence reads: CASGRGTLSNQPQHF. In DNA, the CDR3 is TGCGCCAGCGGTCGAGGGACATTAAGCAATCAGCCCCAGCATTTT.

A single count supports this clonotype. V and J are TRBV5-1 and TRBJ2-7; possible D gene TRBD1, 6 bases. CDR1 and CDR2 (germline): SGHRS, YFSETQ. This CDR3 contains 15 residues. V lost 0 bases and J 3 bases, leaving 13 bases between the germline ends. The CDR3 sequence is CASSLGAGRGYEQYF. CDR3 coding DNA: TGCGCCAGCAGCTTGGGGGCAGGCAGGGGCTACGAGCAGTACTTC.

On this clonotype itself: With a much larger clone just one base away, this may be a read error. The chain carries TRBV20-1 and TRBJ2-1, with TRBD2 identical over 9 bases. The CDR3 extends over 17 amino acids. Germline CDR1 and CDR2: DFQATT and SNEGSKA (reference sequence). CDR3 sequence (DNA): TGCAGTGCTAGAGATATGAGCGGGAGGAGCTCCTACGATGAGCAGTTCTTC. Translating gives CSARDMSGRSSYDEQFF.

Of note for this clonotype: The junction differs from germline at one of its ends, possibly a read error. The genes are TRBV11-2 and TRBJ2-7; D uncertain. From germline, CDR1 is SGHAT and CDR2 FQNNGV. The CDR3 length is 14 residues. CDR3 DNA: TGTGCCGGCAGCTTAGACGGCAGTCTCTACGAGCAGTACTTC. Translation: CAGSLDGSLYEQYF.

As concerns this clonotype: Given the absence of the conserved phenylalanine or tryptophan at the CDR3 end, a read error is likely. The chain uses TRBV10-3 and TRBJ2-7, with TRBD2 matching 11 bases. The CDR3 is made up of 15 amino acids. From germline, CDR1 is ENHRY and CDR2 SYGVKD. This CDR3 is CAVSEGTSGVYEQYY. DNA of the CDR3: TGTGCCGTCAGTGAGGGGACTAGCGGTGTCTACGAGCAGTACTAC.

With respect to this clonotype: Germline and junction disagree at one end, which may indicate a read error. This chain uses TRBV6-5 with TRBJ2-1; D is uncertain. The germline CDR1 and CDR2 sequences are MNHEY and SVGAGI. The CDR3 loop spans 14 amino acids. This chain's CDR3 is CASSHFGQNNEQFF. The CDR3 DNA is TGTGCCAGCAGTCACTTCGGGCAGAACAATGAGCAATTCTTC.

The V call is TRBV11-2, the J call TRBJ2-1; D could derive from TRBD1 or TRBD2 (5 bases each). Trimming stripped 8 bases from V and 5 bases from J, with 16 bases between. This CDR3 contains 14 residues. Germline V gene sequence: CDR1 SGHAT, CDR2 FQNNGV. The CDR3, as DNA: TGTGCCAGCTCCCGAACGGGGACCGACAATGAGCAGTTCTTC. It codes for CASSRTGTDNEQFF. The full variable domain, its missing parts supplied by reference TRBV11-2 and TRBJ2-1, is EAGVAQSPRYKIIEKRQSVAFWCNPISGHATLYWYQQILGQGPKLLIQFQNNGVVDDSQLPKDRFSAERLKGVDSTLKIQPAKLEDSAVYLCASSRTGTDNEQFFGPGTRLTVL.

Comments on this clonotype: This CDR3 is missing its conserved last phenylalanine or tryptophan, likely due to a read error. This chain joins TRBV6-5 and TRBJ1-6; D is unclear. CDR1 is MNHEY, CDR2 SVGAGI, per germline. The CDR3 runs 12 residues. V was trimmed by 10 bases and J by 9 bases, leaving 13 bases between them. The DNA of the CDR3 is TGTGCCAACCGCGGGATATGTTCACCCCTCCACTCT. This gives the protein CANRGICSPLHS.

Remarks on this clonotype: Sequence at one end of the junction differs from germline and may be a read error. The V and J genes are TRBV6-2 or TRBV6-3 and TRBJ2-7; D possibly matches TRBD1 or TRBD2 (5 bases each). Germline CDR1 reads MNHEY; CDR2 reads SVGEGT. The CDR3 covers 14 residues. The CDR3 loop reads CDSSTGAARMEQYF. The DNA of the CDR3 is TGTGACAGCAGTACCGGGGCCGCCCGGATGGAGCAGTACTTC.

This clonotype was picked up many times. A much larger clonotype is one base distant, so this may be a read error. The chain joins TRBV4-2 to TRBJ2-3; no reliable D call. The CDR3 length is 15 residues. Germline CDR1 LGHNA, CDR2 YNFKEQ. The CDR3 here is CASSQGRGWADTRYF. CDR3 DNA: TGTGCCAGCAGCCAAGGGCGTGGGTGGGCAGATACGCGGTATTTT.

The V and J genes are TRBV6-2 or TRBV6-3 and TRBJ2-7; D possibly corresponds to TRBD1 (6 bases). Germline V lookup: CDR1 MNHEY, CDR2 SVGEGT. This CDR3 comprises 13 residues. Here the CDR3 DNA reads TGTGTCAGCAGTTTGACCAGGGGCGCCGAGCAGTACGTA. Translation gives CVSSLTRGAEQYV.

This clonotype came up a few times. One end of the junction fails to match germline, which may point to a read error. V usage is TRBV11-3 and J usage is TRBJ1-3; D remains unclear. The CDR3 covers 11 residues. Germline loops: CDR1 SGHNT, CDR2 YENEEA. CDR3 sequence (DNA): TGTGTCAGCAGCCTGGAAGACACCATATATTTT. It yields the protein CVSSLEDTIYF.

Note on this clonotype: A read error may account for a junction end that differs from germline. This sequence joins TRBV11-3 and TRBJ2-5; D not resolved. CDR1 is SGHNT, CDR2 YENEEA, per germline. The CDR3 length is 17 residues. The DNA of the CDR3 is TGTGCCAGCAGCTTGTTCGGGTCTAGTACTCTACAAAAGACTCAGTACTTC. Protein sequence: CASSLFGSSTLQKTQYF.

Regarding this clonotype: Mismatch with germline at one junction end may stem from a read error. The rearrangement uses TRBV6-1 and TRBJ1-2; a weak D match, TRBD1 (5 bases). The length of the CDR3 is 16 residues. Germline V CDR1 and CDR2: MNHNS, SASEGT. The CDR3 reads CANSERYWTINYGYTF. DNA of the CDR3: TGTGCCAACAGTGAAAGATACTGGACAATTAACTATGGCTACACCTTC.

This clonotype has just one count. The rearrangement joins TRBV5-4 to TRBJ2-1; 9 bases align to TRBD1. Germline V gene lookup returns CDR1 SGHNT and CDR2 YYREEE (reference sequence). V was clipped by 4 bases and J by 12 bases; unmatched bases: 11. This CDR3 is 14 amino acids long. CDR3 DNA: TGTGCCAGCAGCCTAGGACAGGGGTTTGCTGCGCAGTTCTTC. Its translation is CASSLGQGFAAQFF.

Comment on this clonotype: The missing conserved phenylalanine or tryptophan at the end of this CDR3 makes a read error likely. The chain combines TRBV11-1 with TRBJ1-1; D unresolved. This CDR3 is built from 15 residues. Germline-derived CDR1 and CDR2 are SGHAT and FQDESV (reference sequence). DNA of the CDR3: TGTGCCAGCAGCTTAGCAGGGAACATGAACACAGAAGCTTTCCTT. Its translation is CASSLAGNMNTEAFL.